This T cell receptor beta chain was obtained from a study of response to subunit inactivated influenza vaccine (dated 2018 in TCRdb). In terms of the full investigation: To follow how T cells responded to a trivalent subunit inactivated influenza vaccine, the researchers relied on deep quantitative profiling of the T cell receptor repertoire. What the authors observed across the whole study: It was suggested by the authors that each seasonal influenza vaccination may recruit only a limited number of new T cells.

In regard to this clonotype: Its antigen is currently not known. The record has no base qualities; no much larger clone is one base away.

Receptor libraries were prepared by RT-PCR. The sequencing machine was an Illumina HiSeq 2500. Using fastp trimming at Q25 and MiXCR clonotype assembly, TCRdb reanalyzed the public sequencing data and kept in-frame beta chains. Each entry merges the rows of one CDR3 protein and shows their most common DNA and genes. The sample profile shows 530,000 or so distinct CDR3 sequences; about 10% of them were found once. About 10% of the sample is in the top ten clones. Counted from cysteine to phenylalanine, this CDR3 has 13 amino acids. Only the CDR3 part of the read is kept: 39 bases, read in frame from the first base. As encoded in the germline V gene (reference sequence), CDR1 is LGHDT while CDR2 is YNNKEL. V is cut by 8 bases and J by 2 bases, and the space between the germline ends is 10 bases.

The sequencing here drew on PBMCs from blood, taken on the day of vaccination. The origin of this receptor is a man aged 50 to 60 who received an inactivated influenza vaccine. Donor details come from another sample of the same person, matched by shared clones. In this chain, TRBV3-1 is recombined with TRBJ2-4; the D gene cannot be resolved reliably. For the CDR3, the sequence is CASQGLTKNIQYF. The DNA sequence follows: TGTGCCAGCCAAGGTCTTACCAAAAACATTCAGTACTTC.